Reported below is one TCR beta chain. As yet, its antigen is unknown. Researchers divided each subset's genomic DNA evenly across several immunoSEQ plates. Generated by immunoSEQ multiplex PCR, the TCRdb table keeps only in-frame clones and is missing some. This sample yields a few million clones, of which more than 80% are seen a single time; 0.39% belongs to the top ten. The sample belongs to a study of shared clonotypes between healthy human individuals. Study-level information: The composition of the donors was a couple of women and a few men aged 18 to 49.

Regarding the study as a whole: The study found approximately 5% of naive CD4 clonotypes shared across several donors. Represented diversity (both genetic and exposure-history) was limited by the small number of donors.

V lost 1 base and J lost 5, with 13 bases in between. Germline assignment: CDR1 SGHRS and CDR2 YFSETQ. The CDR3 has 14 amino acids. V gene TRBV5-1 combines with J gene TRBJ2-7, with D tentatively TRBD1 (5 bases). The sequenced sample consisted of naive CD4+ T cells from PBMCs. As for subset: CD45RA+ positively selected. This sequence was found in a man aged 18-30 years in good health. Some clones in this sample may be carry-over from other donors' samples. In DNA, the CDR3 is TGCGCCAGCAGCTTGTCCAGGGTCGACGACGAGCAGTACTTC. Translation gives CASSLSRVDDEQYF.